This record looks at one TCR beta chain sequence and its context. TCRdb recomputed calls from the 5' RACE reads with MiXCR, one row per CDR3 protein. The sample records approximately 600,000 distinct CDR3 sequences, roughly an eighth being singletons. CDR3 length: 14 amino acids. CDR1 and CDR2 from the germline V gene are MNHNS and SASEGT. J gave up 1 base and V 8 bases, and 7 bases lay outside the gene matches. This record comes from a study of T cells after yellow fever vaccination. Sequences were derived from PBMCs, sampled on the day of the yellow fever booster vaccination. The sequence derives from a man aged 25-45 years who received the YFV17D yellow fever vaccine. J is TRBJ2-7 and V is TRBV6-1; 8 nucleotides agree with TRBD1. CDR3 in amino acids: CASQDGQGSYEQYF. The CDR3 coding sequence is TGTGCCAGCCAAGATGGACAGGGATCCTACGAGCAGTACTTC.